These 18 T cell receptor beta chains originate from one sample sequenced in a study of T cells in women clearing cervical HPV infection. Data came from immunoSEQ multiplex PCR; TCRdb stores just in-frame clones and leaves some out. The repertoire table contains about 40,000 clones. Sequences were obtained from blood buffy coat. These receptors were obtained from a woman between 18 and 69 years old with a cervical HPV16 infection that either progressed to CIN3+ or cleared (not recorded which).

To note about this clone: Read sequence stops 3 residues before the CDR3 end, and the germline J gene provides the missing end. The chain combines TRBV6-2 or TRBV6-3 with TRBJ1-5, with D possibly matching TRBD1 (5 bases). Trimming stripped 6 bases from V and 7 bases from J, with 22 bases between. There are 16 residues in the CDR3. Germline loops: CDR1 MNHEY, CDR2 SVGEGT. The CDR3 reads CASRGGRDNPLQPQHF. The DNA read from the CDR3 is TGTGCCAGCAGGGGGGGAAGAGATAATCCCCTCCAGCCC.

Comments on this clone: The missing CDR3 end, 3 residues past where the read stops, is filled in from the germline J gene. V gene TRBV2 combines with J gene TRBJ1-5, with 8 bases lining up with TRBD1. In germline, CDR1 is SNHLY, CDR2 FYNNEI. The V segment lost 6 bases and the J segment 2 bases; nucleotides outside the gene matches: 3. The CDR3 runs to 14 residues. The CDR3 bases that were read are TGTGCCAGCAGGGACAGGGTAGGCAATCAGCCC. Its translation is CASRDRVGNQP. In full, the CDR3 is CASRDRVGNQPQHF.

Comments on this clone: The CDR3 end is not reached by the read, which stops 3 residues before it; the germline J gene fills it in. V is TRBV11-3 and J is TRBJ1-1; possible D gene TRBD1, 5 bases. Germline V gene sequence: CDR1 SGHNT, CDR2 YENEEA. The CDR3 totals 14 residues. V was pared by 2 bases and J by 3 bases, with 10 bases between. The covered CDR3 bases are TGTGCCAGCAGCTTAATCCAGGGTGACACTGAA. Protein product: CASSLIQGDTE. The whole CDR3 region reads CASSLIQGDTEAFF.

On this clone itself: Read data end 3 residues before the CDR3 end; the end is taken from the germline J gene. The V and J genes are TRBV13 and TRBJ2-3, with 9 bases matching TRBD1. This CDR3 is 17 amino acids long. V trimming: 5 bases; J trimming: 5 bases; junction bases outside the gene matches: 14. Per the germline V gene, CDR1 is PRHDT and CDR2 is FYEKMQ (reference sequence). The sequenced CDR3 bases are TGTGCCAGCAGCCTACCGTCGACAGGGGGTTTAGTAGATACG. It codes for CASSLPSTGGLVDT. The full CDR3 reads CASSLPSTGGLVDTQYF.

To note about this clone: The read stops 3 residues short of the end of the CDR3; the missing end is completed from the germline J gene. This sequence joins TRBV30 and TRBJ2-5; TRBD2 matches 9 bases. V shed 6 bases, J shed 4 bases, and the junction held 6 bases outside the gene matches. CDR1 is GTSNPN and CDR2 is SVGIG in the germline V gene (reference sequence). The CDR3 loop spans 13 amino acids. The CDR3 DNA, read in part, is TGTGCCTGCAGCGGGGGGCCGCCAGAGACC. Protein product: CACSGGPPET. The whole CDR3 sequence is CACSGGPPETQYF.

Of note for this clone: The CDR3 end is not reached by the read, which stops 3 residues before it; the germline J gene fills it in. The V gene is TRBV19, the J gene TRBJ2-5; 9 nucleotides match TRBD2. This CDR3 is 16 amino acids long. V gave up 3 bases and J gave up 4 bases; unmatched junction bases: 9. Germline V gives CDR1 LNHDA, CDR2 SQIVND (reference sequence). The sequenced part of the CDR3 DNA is TGTGCCAGTAGTATTCCGGGCGGGGGGGCCGCAGAGACC. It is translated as CASSIPGGGAAET. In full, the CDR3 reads CASSIPGGGAAETQYF.

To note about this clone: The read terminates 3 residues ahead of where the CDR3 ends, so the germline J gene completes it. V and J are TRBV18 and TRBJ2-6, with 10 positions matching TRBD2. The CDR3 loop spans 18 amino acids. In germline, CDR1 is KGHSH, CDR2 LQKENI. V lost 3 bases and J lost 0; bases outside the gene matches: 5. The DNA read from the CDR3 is TGTGCCAGCTCACCGTCTAGCGGGGGCTACTCTGGGGCCAACGTC. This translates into CASSPSSGGYSGANV. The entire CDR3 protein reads CASSPSSGGYSGANVLTF.

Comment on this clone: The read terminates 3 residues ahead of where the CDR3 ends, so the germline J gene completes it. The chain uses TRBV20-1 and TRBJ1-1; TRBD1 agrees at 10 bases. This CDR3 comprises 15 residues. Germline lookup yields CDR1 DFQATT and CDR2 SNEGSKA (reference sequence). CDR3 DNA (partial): TGCAGTGCTAGGGATCACGGACAGGGGGGCCTCCAA. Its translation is CSARDHGQGGLQ. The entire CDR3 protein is CSARDHGQGGLQAFF.

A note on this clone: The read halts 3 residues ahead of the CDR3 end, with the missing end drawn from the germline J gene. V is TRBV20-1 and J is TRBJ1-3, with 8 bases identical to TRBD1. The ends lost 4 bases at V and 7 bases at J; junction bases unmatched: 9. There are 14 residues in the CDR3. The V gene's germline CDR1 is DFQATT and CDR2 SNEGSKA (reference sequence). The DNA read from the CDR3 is TGCAGTGCTACTGACAGGGGTCCCACGAACACC. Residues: CSATDRGPTNT. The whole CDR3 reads CSATDRGPTNTIYF.

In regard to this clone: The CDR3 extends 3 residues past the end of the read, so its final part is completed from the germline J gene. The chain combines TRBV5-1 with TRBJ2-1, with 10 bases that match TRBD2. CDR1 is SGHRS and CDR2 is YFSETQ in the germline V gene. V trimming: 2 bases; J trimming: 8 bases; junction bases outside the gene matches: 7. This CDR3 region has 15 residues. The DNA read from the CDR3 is TGCGCCAGCAGCTTCGAGCGGGGGGGCCTGGATGAG. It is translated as CASSFERGGLDE. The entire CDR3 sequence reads CASSFERGGLDEQFF. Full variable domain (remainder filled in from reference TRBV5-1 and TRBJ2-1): KAGVTQTPRYLIKTRGQQVTLSCSPISGHRSVSWYQQTPGQGLQFLFEYFSETQRNKGNFPGRFSGRQFSNSRSEMNVSTLELGDSALYLCASSFERGGLDEQFFGPGTRLTVL.

The CDR3 reads CASSSLTLSGGADTQYF. The part of the CDR3 DNA that was read is TGCGCCAGCAGCTCCCTGACTCTTAGCGGGGGGGCGGATACG. This rearrangement joins TRBV5-1 to TRBJ2-3; 11 bases agree with TRBD2. The CDR3 end is not reached by the read, which stops 3 residues before it; the germline J gene fills it in. Germline values: CDR1 SGHRS, CDR2 YFSETQ. J gave up 6 bases and V 3 bases, and 12 bases lay outside the gene matches. CDR3 size: 17 residues.

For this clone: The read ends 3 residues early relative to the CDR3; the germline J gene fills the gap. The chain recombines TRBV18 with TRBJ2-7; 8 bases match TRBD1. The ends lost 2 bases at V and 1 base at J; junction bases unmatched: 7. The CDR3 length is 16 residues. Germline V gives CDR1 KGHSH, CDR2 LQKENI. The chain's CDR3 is CASSPIGGQVSYEQYF. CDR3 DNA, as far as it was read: TGTGCCAGCTCACCAATCGGGGGACAGGTTTCCTACGAG.

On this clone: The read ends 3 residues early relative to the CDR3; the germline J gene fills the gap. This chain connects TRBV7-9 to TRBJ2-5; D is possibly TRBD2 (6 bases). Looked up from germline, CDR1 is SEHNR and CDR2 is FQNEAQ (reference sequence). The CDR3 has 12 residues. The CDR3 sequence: CASSLELATQYF. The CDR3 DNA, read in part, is TGTGCCAGCAGCTTAGAACTAGCAACC.

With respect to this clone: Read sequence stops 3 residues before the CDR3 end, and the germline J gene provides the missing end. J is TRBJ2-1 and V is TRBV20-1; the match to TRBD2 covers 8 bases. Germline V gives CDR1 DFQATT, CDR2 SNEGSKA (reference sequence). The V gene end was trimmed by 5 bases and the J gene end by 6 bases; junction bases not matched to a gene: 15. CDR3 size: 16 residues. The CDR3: CSAPLSGTRSINEQFF. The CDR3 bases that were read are TGCAGTGCTCCGTTGTCTGGGACTAGATCTATCAATGAG.

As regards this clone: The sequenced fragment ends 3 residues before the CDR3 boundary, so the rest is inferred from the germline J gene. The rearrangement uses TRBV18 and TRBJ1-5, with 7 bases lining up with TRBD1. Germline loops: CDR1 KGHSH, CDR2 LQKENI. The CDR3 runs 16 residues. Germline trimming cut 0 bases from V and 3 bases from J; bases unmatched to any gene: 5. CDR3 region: CASSPPRQGLNQPQHF. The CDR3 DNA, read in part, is TGTGCCAGCTCACCACCCCGACAGGGCCTCAATCAGCCC.

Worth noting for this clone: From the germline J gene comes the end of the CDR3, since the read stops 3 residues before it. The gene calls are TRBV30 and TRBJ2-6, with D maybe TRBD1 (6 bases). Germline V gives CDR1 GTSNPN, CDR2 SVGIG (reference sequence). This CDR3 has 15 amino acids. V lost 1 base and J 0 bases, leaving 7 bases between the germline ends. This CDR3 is CAWSAGASGANVLTF. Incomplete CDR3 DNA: TGTGCCTGGAGTGCAGGGGCCTCTGGGGCCAACGTC.

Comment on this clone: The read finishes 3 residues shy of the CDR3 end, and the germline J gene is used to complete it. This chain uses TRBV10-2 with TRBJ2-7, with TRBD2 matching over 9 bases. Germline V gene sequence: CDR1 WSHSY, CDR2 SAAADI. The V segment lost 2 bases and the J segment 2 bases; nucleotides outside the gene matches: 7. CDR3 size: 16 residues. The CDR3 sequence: CASSERAGTSPYEQYF. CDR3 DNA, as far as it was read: TGCGCCAGCAGTGAGAGGGCCGGGACTAGCCCCTACGAG.

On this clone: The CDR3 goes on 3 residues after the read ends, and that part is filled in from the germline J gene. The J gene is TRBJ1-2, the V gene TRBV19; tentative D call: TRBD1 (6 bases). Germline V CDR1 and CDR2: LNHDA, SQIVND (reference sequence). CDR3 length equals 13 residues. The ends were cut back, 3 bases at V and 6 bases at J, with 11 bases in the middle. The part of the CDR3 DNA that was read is TGTGCCAGTAGTATTGGCAGGGGTAATGGC. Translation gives CASSIGRGNG. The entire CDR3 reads CASSIGRGNGYTF.